This paragraph covers one T cell receptor beta chain sequence. Its antigen is not identified. These data are taken from a study of T cell responses to AZD1222 COVID-19 vaccine. The CDR3 is made up of 13 amino acids. Germline CDR1 reads MNHEY; CDR2 reads SVGAGI. The V and J ends lost 5 bases and 1 base respectively, with 9 bases between them. Data came from immunoSEQ multiplex PCR; TCRdb stores just in-frame clones and leaves some out. The sample comprises over 150,000 clones, 87% of which are singletons, and about 2.5% rests with the top ten. Study-wide findings and caveats: The sample set comprised mostly white British donors with more females, and clonal diversity was possibly underestimated. Reportedly, nearly half of unique spike TCRs recognized epitopes outside B.1.351/B.1.1.7 mutations. Spike-specific TCR repertoires showed rising breadth and depth after two AZD1222 doses.

The input for sequencing was peripheral blood, taken on day 0 of AZD1222 vaccination. The chain combines TRBV6-5 with TRBJ2-7, with no clear D. This clonotype originated in an adult in good health. The CDR3 DNA reads TGTGCCAGCAGTCGCTACCCTTCCTACGAGCAGTACTTC. This codes for CASSRYPSYEQYF.